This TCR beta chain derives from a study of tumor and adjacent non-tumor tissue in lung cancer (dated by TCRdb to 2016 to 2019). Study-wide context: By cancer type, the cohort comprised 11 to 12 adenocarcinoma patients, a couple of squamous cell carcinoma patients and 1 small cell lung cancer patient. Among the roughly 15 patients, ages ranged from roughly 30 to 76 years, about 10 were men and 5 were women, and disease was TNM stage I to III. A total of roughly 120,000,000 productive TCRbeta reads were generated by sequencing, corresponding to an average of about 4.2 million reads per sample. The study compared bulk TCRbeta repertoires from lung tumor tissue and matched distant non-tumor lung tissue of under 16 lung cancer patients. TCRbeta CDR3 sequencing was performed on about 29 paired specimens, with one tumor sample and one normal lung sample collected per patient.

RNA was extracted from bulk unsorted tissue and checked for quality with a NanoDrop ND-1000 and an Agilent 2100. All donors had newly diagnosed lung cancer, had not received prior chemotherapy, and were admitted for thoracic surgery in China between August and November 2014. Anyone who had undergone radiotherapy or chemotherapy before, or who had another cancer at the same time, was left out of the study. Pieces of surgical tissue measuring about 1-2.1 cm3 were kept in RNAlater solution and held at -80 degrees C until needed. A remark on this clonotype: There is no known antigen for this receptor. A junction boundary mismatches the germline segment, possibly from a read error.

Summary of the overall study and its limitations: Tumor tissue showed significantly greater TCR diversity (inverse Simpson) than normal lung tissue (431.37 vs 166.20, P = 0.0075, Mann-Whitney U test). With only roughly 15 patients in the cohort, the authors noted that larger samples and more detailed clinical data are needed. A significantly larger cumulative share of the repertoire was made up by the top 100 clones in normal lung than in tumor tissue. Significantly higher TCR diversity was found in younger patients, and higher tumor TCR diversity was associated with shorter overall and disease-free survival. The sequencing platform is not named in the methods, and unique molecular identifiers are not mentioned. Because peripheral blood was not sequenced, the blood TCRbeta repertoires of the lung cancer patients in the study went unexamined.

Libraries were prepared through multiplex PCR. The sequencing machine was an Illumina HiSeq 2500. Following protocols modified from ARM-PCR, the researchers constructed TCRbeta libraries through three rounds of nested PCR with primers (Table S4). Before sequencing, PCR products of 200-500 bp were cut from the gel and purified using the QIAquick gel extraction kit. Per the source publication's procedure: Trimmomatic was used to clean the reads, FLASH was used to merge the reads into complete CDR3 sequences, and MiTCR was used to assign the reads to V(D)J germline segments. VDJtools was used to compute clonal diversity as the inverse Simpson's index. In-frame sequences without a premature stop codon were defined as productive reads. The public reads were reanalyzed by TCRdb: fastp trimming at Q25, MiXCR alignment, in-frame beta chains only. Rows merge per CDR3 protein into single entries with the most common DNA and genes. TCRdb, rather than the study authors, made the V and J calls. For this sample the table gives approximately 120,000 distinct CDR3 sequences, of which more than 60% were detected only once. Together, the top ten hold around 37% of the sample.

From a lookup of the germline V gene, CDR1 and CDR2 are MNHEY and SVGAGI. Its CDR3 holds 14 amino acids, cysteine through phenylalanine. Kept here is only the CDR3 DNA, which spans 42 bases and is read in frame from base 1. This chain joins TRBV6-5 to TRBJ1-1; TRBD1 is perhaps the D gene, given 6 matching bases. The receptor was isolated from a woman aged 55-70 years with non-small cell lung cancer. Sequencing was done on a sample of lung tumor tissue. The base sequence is TGTGCCAGGAGGCGAGGGGGATTGAACACTGGAGCTTTCTTT. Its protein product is CARRRGGLNTGAFF.